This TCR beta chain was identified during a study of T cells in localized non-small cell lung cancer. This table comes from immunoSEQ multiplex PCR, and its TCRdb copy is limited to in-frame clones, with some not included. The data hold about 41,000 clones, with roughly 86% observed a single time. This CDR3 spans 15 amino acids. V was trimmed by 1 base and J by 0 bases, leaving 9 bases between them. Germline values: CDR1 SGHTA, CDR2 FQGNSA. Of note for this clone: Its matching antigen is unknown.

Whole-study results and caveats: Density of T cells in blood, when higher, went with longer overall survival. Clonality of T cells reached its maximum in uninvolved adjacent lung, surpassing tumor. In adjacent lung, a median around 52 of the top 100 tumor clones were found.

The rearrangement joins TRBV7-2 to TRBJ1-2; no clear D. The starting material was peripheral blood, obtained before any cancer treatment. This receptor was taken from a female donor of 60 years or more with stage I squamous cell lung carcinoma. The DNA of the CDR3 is TGTGCCAGCAGCTTAGGACACCCTACTAACTATGGCTACACCTTC. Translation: CASSLGHPTNYGYTF.